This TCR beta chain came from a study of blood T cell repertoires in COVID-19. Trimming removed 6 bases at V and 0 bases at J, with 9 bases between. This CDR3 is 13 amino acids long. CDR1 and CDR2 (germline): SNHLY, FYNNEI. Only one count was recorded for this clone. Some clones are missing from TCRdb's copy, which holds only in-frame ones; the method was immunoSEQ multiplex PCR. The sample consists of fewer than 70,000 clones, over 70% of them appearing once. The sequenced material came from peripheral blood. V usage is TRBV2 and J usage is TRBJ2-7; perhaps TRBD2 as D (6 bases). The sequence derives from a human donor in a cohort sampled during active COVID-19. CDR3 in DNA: TGTGCCAGCAGGGGGGGAAGCTCCTACGAGCAGTACTTC. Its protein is CASRGGSSYEQYF.